The 21 T cell receptor beta chains below come from one sample, sequenced in a study of regulatory T cells in long-lasting Graves disease. Building the TCR beta libraries relied on iRepertoire HTBI primers, and CDR3 regions underwent Arm-PCR. TCRdb passed the multiplex PCR reads through MiXCR, listing each CDR3 protein once. The sample records 580,000 or so distinct CDR3 sequences, about 16% being singletons. Time point in this sample: newly diagnosed GD, antithyroid drugs for less than 3 months. RNA isolated from PBMCs was used to make the TCR library. This same sample was also taken into another study, of T cells in Graves' hyperthyroidism and ophthalmopathy.

Sequencing was performed on peripheral blood mononuclear cells (PBMCs), taken at new diagnosis, from a patient treated with antithyroid drugs. These receptors came from a man in his late teens or twenties with Graves disease.

The genes are TRBV24-1 and TRBJ2-2; TRBD2 matches at 10 bases. The CDR3 runs 15 residues. Germline V gene lookup returns CDR1 KGHDR and CDR2 SFDVKD. With V trimmed by 1 base and J by 7 bases, 2 bases remained unmatched. CDR3 sequence reads: CATSDLVAGGGELFF. The CDR3 nucleotides are TGTGCCACCAGTGATTTAGTAGCGGGAGGCGGGGAGCTGTTTTTT.

The sample holds many counts of this clonotype. The chain links TRBV5-1 to TRBJ1-1; D is possibly TRBD1 (5 bases). The V gene's germline CDR1 is SGHRS and CDR2 YFSETQ. V was shortened by 0 bases and J by 3 bases, with 15 bases between the two germline ends. This CDR3 region has 16 residues. The CDR3 DNA sequence: TGCGCCAGCAGCTTGGATGGGGGGGGAGGGTACACTGAAGCTTTCTTT. It is translated as CASSLDGGGGYTEAFF.

This clonotype was detected only a few times. The rearrangement links TRBV3-1 to TRBJ1-3; D gene uncertain. Germline-derived CDR1 and CDR2 are LGHDT and YNNKEL (reference sequence). The ends were cut back, 1 base at V and 2 bases at J, with 12 bases in the middle. The CDR3 spans 16 residues. This chain's CDR3 is CASSQGRRVTGNTIYF. As DNA, the CDR3 is TGTGCCAGCAGCCAAGGGAGACGAGTGACTGGAAACACCATATATTTT.

In this sample, this clonotype turned up many times. V usage is TRBV28 and J usage is TRBJ2-5; D is ambiguous. Per germline, CDR1 MDHEN and CDR2 SYDVKM. Between the trimmed V and J ends, which lost 4 bases and 5 bases, there was a span of 11 bases. There are 13 residues in the CDR3. This CDR3 is CASSSLAAETQYF. CDR3 nucleotides: TGTGCCAGCAGTTCCTTGGCCGCCGAGACCCAGTACTTC.

This clonotype was counted at least ten times. The CDR3 region has the DNA TGTGCCAGCAGCCTTACTCCGACGGGTGAGCAGTTCTTC. Protein sequence: CASSLTPTGEQFF. The J gene is TRBJ2-1, the V gene TRBV7-3; D gene unclear. V dropped 5 bases and J dropped 9 bases, with 14 bases sitting between them. The CDR3 has 13 residues. Germline lookup yields CDR1 SGHTA and CDR2 FQGTGA.

This clonotype was picked up a small number of times. V is TRBV20-1 and J is TRBJ2-7; D might be TRBD1 or TRBD2, each matching 5 bases. The CDR3 is made up of 12 amino acids. With 4 bases removed from V and 3 bases from J, the gap between germline ends came to 10 bases. The germline CDR1 and CDR2 sequences are DFQATT and SNEGSKA (reference sequence). CDR3 sequence reads: CSANRDGYEQYF. DNA of the CDR3: TGCAGTGCTAATCGGGACGGCTACGAGCAGTACTTC.

As concerns this clonotype: Relative to the germline gene, one junction end is altered; a read error may explain this. V gene TRBV18 combines with J gene TRBJ2-3; TRBD1 is a possible D gene (7 bases). This CDR3 is built from 14 residues. Germline CDR1 reads KGHSH; CDR2 reads LQKENI. Here the CDR3 reads CASSRDSNTDTRYF. The CDR3 DNA follows: TGTGCCAGCTCGCGGGACAGCAACACAGATACGCGGTATTTT.

The V gene is TRBV3-1, the J gene TRBJ2-2; D ambiguous. Germline V gives CDR1 LGHDT, CDR2 YNNKEL (reference sequence). This CDR3 has 14 amino acids. Trimming took off 0 bases at V and 4 bases at J, with 6 bases between the two ends. CDR3 amino acids: CASSQDGPTGELFF. CDR3 DNA sequence: TGTGCCAGCAGCCAAGATGGCCCCACCGGGGAGCTGTTTTTT.

With regard to this clonotype: This sequence may be a read error, since a much larger clone differs from it by one base. This chain joins TRBV2 and TRBJ2-6, with a weak D call TRBD1 (5 bases). CDR3 length: 17 residues. The germline gives CDR1 SNHLY, CDR2 FYNNEI. CDR3 loop: CASSDRAGSSGANVQTF. CDR3 coding DNA: TGTGCCAGCAGTGATCGCGCAGGTAGCTCTGGGGCCAACGTCCAGACTTTC. Filled out from reference TRBV2 and TRBJ2-6, the complete variable domain reads EPEVTQTPSHQVTQMGQEVILRCVPISNHLYFYWYRQILGQKVEFLVSFYNNEISEKSEIFDDQFSVERPDGSNFTLKIRSTKLEDSAMYFCASSDRAGSSGANVQTFGAGSRLTVL.

About this clonotype: Given a much more abundant clone one base away, this may be a read error. The final CDR3 position lacks the conserved phenylalanine or tryptophan, pointing to a likely read error. The V gene is TRBV2, the J gene TRBJ1-5, with no clear D. Germline assignment: CDR1 SNHLY and CDR2 FYNNEI. The CDR3 runs to 14 residues. Deletions cut 2 bases from V and 7 bases from J, with 12 bases between. CDR3 amino acids: CASSERAVQQPQHL. Written as DNA, the CDR3 is TGTGCCAGCAGTGAACGGGCAGTCCAACAGCCCCAGCATCTT.

This clonotype was counted ten times or more. V gene TRBV3-1 combines with J gene TRBJ1-4; D is possibly TRBD1 (5 bases). Germline V CDR1 and CDR2: LGHDT, YNNKEL (reference sequence). The V gene lost 2 bases and the J gene lost 4 bases, with 17 bases spanning the gap. The CDR3 spans 17 residues. The CDR3, as DNA: TGTGCCAGCAGCCAATATCTTGGTGGGCAGGGTAATGAAAAACTGTTTTTT. Translated: CASSQYLGGQGNEKLFF.

This clonotype was recorded at least ten times. This CDR3 is CSAREPLFQTLQETQYF. The DNA for the CDR3 is TGCAGTGCTAGAGAACCCCTGTTCCAAACCCTCCAAGAGACCCAGTACTTC. V gene TRBV20-1 combines with J gene TRBJ2-5; no clear D. Germline V gives CDR1 DFQATT, CDR2 SNEGSKA (reference sequence). The V end was cut by 0 bases, the J end by 1 base, with 18 bases between. There are 17 residues in the CDR3.

The CDR3, as DNA: TGCGCCAGCAGCCGGTTGGGCGACACCGGGGAGCTGTTTTTT. It is translated as CASSRLGDTGELFF. The V call is TRBV4-1, the J call TRBJ2-2; D not certain. This CDR3 is built from 14 residues. Germline V gene data show CDR1 as MGHRA and CDR2 as YSYEKL. V shed 4 bases and J shed 3 bases, with 9 bases lying between them.

This clonotype came up a few times. CDR3 in DNA: TGTGCCAGCAGCTTAGCCGCGGGAGGCACTAGCACAGATACGCAGTATTTT. The encoded protein is CASSLAAGGTSTDTQYF. The chain has TRBV13 and TRBJ2-3, with 8 bases aligning to TRBD2. This CDR3 has 17 amino acids. Germline V CDR1 and CDR2: PRHDT, FYEKMQ (reference sequence). The trim removed 1 base at V and 0 bases at J, leaving 6 bases unmatched.

The genes are TRBV20-1 and TRBJ2-3; 10 bases align to TRBD2. From germline, CDR1 is DFQATT and CDR2 SNEGSKA (reference sequence). The CDR3 is made up of 14 amino acids. The V and J ends lost 4 bases and 4 bases, in that order; junction bases with no gene match: 5. CDR3 sequence (DNA): TGCAGTGCTAAAAAGCGGGAGGGGTCAGATACGCAGTATTTT. Translation: CSAKKREGSDTQYF.

This clonotype was found many times. This chain uses TRBV28 with TRBJ2-3, with D possibly being TRBD2 (5 bases). The V and J ends lost 1 base and 4 bases respectively, with 18 bases between them. Germline V gene sequence: CDR1 MDHEN, CDR2 SYDVKM. The CDR3 runs to 17 residues. CDR3 in amino acids: CASSLSPLDLAADTQYF. The DNA for the CDR3 is TGTGCCAGCAGTTTATCGCCACTAGATTTGGCAGCAGATACGCAGTATTTT.

At least ten counts were recorded for this clonotype. The rearrangement joins TRBV28 to TRBJ2-3; tentative D call: TRBD2 (6 bases). CDR1 is MDHEN and CDR2 is SYDVKM in the germline V gene. V gave up 5 bases and J gave up 1 base, with 13 bases separating them. The CDR3 has 15 residues. The CDR3 sequence is CASSVSGGRTDTQYF. CDR3 DNA: TGTGCCAGCAGTGTTAGCGGAGGACGCACAGATACGCAGTATTTT.

This clonotype has a handful of counts. The chain couples TRBV7-9 to TRBJ2-1, with a possible D match to TRBD2 (6 bases). Germline V gene data show CDR1 as SEHNR and CDR2 as FQNEAQ (reference sequence). The CDR3 is 15 residues long. Trimming pared 7 bases from V and 4 bases from J, leaving 17 bases between. CDR3 sequence: CASTITRGVYNEQFF. The DNA for the CDR3 is TGTGCCAGCACTATAACGCGGGGCGTTTACAATGAGCAGTTCTTC.

The chain links TRBV2 to TRBJ1-1, with D perhaps matching TRBD1 (6 bases). This CDR3 is 14 amino acids long. Trimming removed 4 bases at V and 1 base at J, with 10 bases between. Germline V lookup: CDR1 SNHLY, CDR2 FYNNEI. The CDR3 DNA is TGTGCCAGCAGTGTGACAGGACAGAACACTGAAGCTTTCTTT. Encoded protein: CASSVTGQNTEAFF. The whole variable domain, filled in from reference TRBV2 and TRBJ1-1, reads EPEVTQTPSHQVTQMGQEVILRCVPISNHLYFYWYRQILGQKVEFLVSFYNNEISEKSEIFDDQFSVERPDGSNFTLKIRSTKLEDSAMYFCASSVTGQNTEAFFGQGTRLTVV.

This clonotype was recorded a few times. The chain employs TRBV5-1 and TRBJ2-7; 8 bases align to TRBD2. The germline V gene has CDR1 SGHRS and CDR2 YFSETQ. Germline trimming cut 1 base from V and 6 bases from J; bases unmatched to any gene: 6. The CDR3 has 14 residues. The CDR3 nucleotides are TGCGCCAGCAGCTTGAGTACCGCGGGAGGCGAGCAGTACTTC. This sequence encodes CASSLSTAGGEQYF.

V is TRBV30 and J is TRBJ2-7, with TRBD2 matching over 7 bases. J lost 3 bases, V lost 4 bases, and 0 bases had no gene match. The CDR3 contains 11 residues. CDR1 is GTSNPN and CDR2 is SVGIG in the germline V gene (reference sequence). The DNA for the CDR3 is TGTGCCTGGACTAGCGGCTACGAGCAGTACTTC. Amino acid sequence: CAWTSGYEQYF. Together with reference TRBV30 and TRBJ2-7, the CDR3 gives the full variable domain: SQTIHQWPATLVQPVGSPLSLECTVEGTSNPNLYWYRQAAGRGLQLLFYSVGIGQISSEVPQNLSASRPQDRQFILSSKKLLLSDSGFYLCAWTSGYEQYFGPGTRLTVT.